The 9 T cell receptor beta chains below come from one sample, sequenced in a study of T cell repertoires in cytomegalovirus infection. TCRdb reprocessed the reads with MiXCR, giving one entry per CDR3 protein. The data contain 650,000 to 850,000 distinct CDR3 sequences, about 27% of them seen just once; the ten biggest clones take up about an eighth. These receptors have no identified antigens. The sequences come from cultured CD8+ T cells from PBMCs, collected from culture after CMV antigen stimulation. The origin of the receptors is a human donor in good health (CMV status not recorded). Some clones in this sample may be carry-over from other donors' samples.

The chain links TRBV7-8 to TRBJ2-7; TRBD2 is a possible D gene (5 bases). The V end was cut by 2 bases, the J end by 5 bases, with 16 bases between. Germline CDR1 SGHVS, CDR2 FQNEAQ. This CDR3 region has 15 residues. CDR3 region: CASSLPAEINHEQYF. DNA of the CDR3: TGTGCCAGCAGCTTACCAGCGGAAATTAACCACGAGCAGTACTTC.

The V and J genes are TRBV5-3 and TRBJ1-1; D is perhaps TRBD1 (5 bases). TRBV5-3 is identified as an open reading frame with a role that is uncertain. V gave up 8 bases and J gave up 4 bases, with 18 bases separating them. This CDR3 comprises 14 residues. This CDR3 reads CASSIRVASTEAFF. The CDR3 nucleotides read TGTGCCAGCAGCATCAGGGTTGCGTCCACTGAAGCTTTCTTT.

This clonotype was counted only a few times. The rearrangement joins TRBV27 to TRBJ2-2; a possible D gene is TRBD1 (5 bases). Germline CDR1 is MNHEY and CDR2 is SMNVEV (reference sequence). The V gene lost 3 bases and the J gene lost 4 bases, with 12 bases spanning the gap. This CDR3 spans 15 amino acids. The CDR3 coding sequence is TGTGCCAGCAGTTTGTCGACAGCTAGCACCGGGGAGCTGTTTTTT. Its protein is CASSLSTASTGELFF.

J is TRBJ2-2 and V is TRBV27; D uncertain. V shed 11 bases and J shed 8 bases, with 15 bases lying between them. The CDR3 has 12 amino acids. CDR1 MNHEY and CDR2 SMNVEV come from the germline V gene (reference sequence). Here the CDR3 DNA reads TGTGCCGCAGGTGTGGGCGTTGGGGAGCTGTTTTTT. Its translation is CAAGVGVGELFF.

This clonotype was seen a handful of times. The chain recombines TRBV27 with TRBJ1-5; possibly TRBD1 for D (5 bases). Germline V gene data show CDR1 as MNHEY and CDR2 as SMNVEV (reference sequence). V was shortened by 3 bases and J by 0 bases, with 9 bases between the two germline ends. This CDR3 is built from 15 residues. The CDR3 sequence: CASSLTVNSNQPQHF. CDR3 DNA sequence: TGTGCCAGCAGTTTGACAGTTAATAGCAATCAGCCCCAGCATTTT.

The rearrangement joins TRBV6-1 to TRBJ2-1; no clear D gene. The germline V gene has CDR1 MNHNS and CDR2 SASEGT. With 2 bases removed from V and 6 bases from J, the gap between germline ends came to 14 bases. The length of the CDR3 is 15 residues. CDR3 sequence: CASSEIPELRNEQFF. In DNA, the CDR3 is TGTGCCAGCAGTGAAATACCCGAATTGCGCAATGAGCAGTTCTTC.

The gene calls are TRBV4-3 and TRBJ2-3; D tentatively fits TRBD1 or TRBD2 (6 bases each). Germline V gene data show CDR1 as LGHNA and CDR2 as YSLEER. V lost 0 bases and J 2 bases, leaving 12 bases between the germline ends. The CDR3 totals 16 residues. The CDR3 loop is CASSQDGGGATDTQYF. CDR3 bases: TGCGCCAGCAGCCAAGATGGGGGCGGGGCCACAGATACGCAGTATTTT.

For this clonotype: Since a much larger clone is just one base distant, this may be a read error. The chain employs TRBV12-3 or TRBV12-4 and TRBJ1-1; TRBD1 matches 10 bases. This CDR3 comprises 13 residues. V lost 6 bases, J lost 7 bases, and 5 bases stayed unmatched. CDR3 bases: TGTGCCAGCAGGGACAGGGGGTGGAATGAAGCTTTCTTT. Its protein is CASRDRGWNEAFF.

The sample holds many counts of this clonotype. The CDR3 loop reads CASSFFSNQPQHF. The CDR3 DNA reads TGTGCCAGCAGTTTCTTTAGCAATCAGCCCCAGCATTTT. The chain links TRBV12-3 or TRBV12-4 to TRBJ1-5; D call uncertain. This CDR3 is built from 13 residues. Deletions cut 3 bases from V and 0 bases from J, with 3 bases between.